This T cell receptor beta chain was captured by sequencing in a study of tissue T cells after allogeneic stem cell transplantation. Findings of the study overall: Limitations included a small, clinically heterogeneous cohort and limited sampling depth. Alloreactivity or antigen specificity of tissue TCRs was not determined; some clones might be host cells.

Indicated time point: mouse harvest day 7 after allogeneic transplant. Mouse grafts combined 10^7 T-cell-depleted bone marrow cells with 10^6 splenic CD5+ T cells. B6 (H2b) cells into BALB/c (H2d) mice; tissues taken at day 7 or 14. Turning to this clone: Its antigen is not identified. Gene names are the mouse ones. The read terminates 1 residue ahead of where the CDR3 ends, so the germline J gene completes it.

Trimming removed 7 bases from V and 0 bases from J; junction bases left unmatched: 3. Looked up from germline, CDR1 is NSHNY and CDR2 is SYGAGN. The CDR3 loop spans 15 amino acids. Sequencing used immunoSEQ multiplex PCR; TCRdb keeps in-frame clones, though not all of them. The sample consists of over 6,500 clones, 40% to 50% of them appearing once. Sequenced input: gut tissue. This chain links TRBV13-1 with TRBJ1-3; 11 bases are shared with TRBD1. This TCR was recovered from a female BALB/c mouse given C57BL/6 T cells with graft-versus-host disease after an allogeneic hematopoietic cell transplant. The DNA read from the CDR3 is TGTGCCAGCGGGACAGGGGGGAATTCTGGAAATACGCTCTAT. This gives the protein CASGTGGNSGNTLY. The full-length CDR3 reads as CASGTGGNSGNTLYF.